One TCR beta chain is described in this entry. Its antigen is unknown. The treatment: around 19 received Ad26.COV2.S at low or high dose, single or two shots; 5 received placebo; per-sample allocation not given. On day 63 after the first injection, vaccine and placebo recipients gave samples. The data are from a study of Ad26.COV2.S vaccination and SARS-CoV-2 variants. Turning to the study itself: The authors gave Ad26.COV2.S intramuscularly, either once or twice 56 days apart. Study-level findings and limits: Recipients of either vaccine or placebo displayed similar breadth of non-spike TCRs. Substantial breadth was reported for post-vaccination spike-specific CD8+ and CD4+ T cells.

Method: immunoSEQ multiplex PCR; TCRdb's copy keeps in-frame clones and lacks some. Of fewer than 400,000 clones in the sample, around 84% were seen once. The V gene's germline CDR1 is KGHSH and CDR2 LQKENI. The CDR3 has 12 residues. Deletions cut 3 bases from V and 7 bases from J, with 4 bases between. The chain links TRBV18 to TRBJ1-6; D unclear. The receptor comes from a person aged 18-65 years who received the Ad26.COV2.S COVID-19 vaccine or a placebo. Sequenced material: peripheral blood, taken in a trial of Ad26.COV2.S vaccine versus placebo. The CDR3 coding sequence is TGTGCCAGCTCACCGGGGAATTCACCCCTCCACTTT. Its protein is CASSPGNSPLHF.